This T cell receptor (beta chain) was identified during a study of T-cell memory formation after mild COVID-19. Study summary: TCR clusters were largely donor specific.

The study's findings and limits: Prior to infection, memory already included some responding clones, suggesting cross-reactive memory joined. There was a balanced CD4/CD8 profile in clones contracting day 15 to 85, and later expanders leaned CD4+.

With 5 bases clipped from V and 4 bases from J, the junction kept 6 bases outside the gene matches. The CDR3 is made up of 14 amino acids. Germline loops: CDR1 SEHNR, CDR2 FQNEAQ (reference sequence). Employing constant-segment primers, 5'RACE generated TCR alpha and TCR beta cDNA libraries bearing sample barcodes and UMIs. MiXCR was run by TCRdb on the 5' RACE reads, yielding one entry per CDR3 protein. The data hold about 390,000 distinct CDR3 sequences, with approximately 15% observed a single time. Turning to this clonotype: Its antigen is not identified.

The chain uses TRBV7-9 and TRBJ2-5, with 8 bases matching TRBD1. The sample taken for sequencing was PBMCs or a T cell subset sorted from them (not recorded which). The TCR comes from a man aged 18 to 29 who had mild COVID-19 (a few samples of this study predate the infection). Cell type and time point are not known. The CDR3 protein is CASSRGQGGETQYF. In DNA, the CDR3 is TGTGCCAGCAGCCGTGGACAGGGAGGAGAGACCCAGTACTTC.